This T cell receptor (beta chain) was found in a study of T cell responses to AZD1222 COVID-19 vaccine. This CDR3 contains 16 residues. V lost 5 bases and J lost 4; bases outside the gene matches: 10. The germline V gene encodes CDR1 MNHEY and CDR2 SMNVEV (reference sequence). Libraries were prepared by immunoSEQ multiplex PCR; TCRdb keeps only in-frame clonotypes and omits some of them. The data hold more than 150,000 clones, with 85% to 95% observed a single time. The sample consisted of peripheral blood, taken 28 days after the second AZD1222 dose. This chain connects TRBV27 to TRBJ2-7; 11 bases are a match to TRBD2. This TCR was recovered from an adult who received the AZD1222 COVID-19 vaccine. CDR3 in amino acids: CASSKLAGDPVYEQYF. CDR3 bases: TGTGCCAGCAGTAAACTAGCGGGAGACCCTGTTTACGAGCAGTACTTC.